Listed below are T cell receptor beta chains from one sample, sequenced in a study of chemoradiotherapy in HPV16-positive cancers. The repertoire was sequenced with immunoSEQ multiplex PCR; TCRdb's copy has only in-frame clones and lacks some. This table has fewer than 15,000 clones, about three fifths appearing once. The sample was acquired from a patient who underwent chemoradiotherapy. The receptors originated from a human donor with HPV-associated anogenital cancer. The CDR3 runs from the conserved cysteine through the conserved F or W. Each record gives: clone size, D gene, J gene, V gene, CDR3 DNA, CDR3 protein. D genes are given only for firm matches. Size tells how often a clone was seen (once, few, many) or the class of an expanded clone, and some rows leave it out.

clone size: few
D gene: .
J gene: TRBJ1-5
V gene: TRBV5-6
CDR3 DNA: TGTGCCAGCAGCTTGGATTCCCCACACAGGGCCAATCAGCCCCAGCATTTT
CDR3 protein: CASSLDSPHRANQPQHF

clone size: .
D gene: TRBD1
J gene: TRBJ1-4
V gene: TRBV5-8
CDR3 DNA: TGTGCCAGCAGCCTCCTGGGACAGCCTAATGAAAAACTGTTTTTT
CDR3 protein: CASSLLGQPNEKLFF

clone size: .
D gene: .
J gene: TRBJ1-1
V gene: TRBV2
CDR3 DNA: TGTGCCAGCAGACAGATTACTCAGAACACTGAAGCTTTCTTT
CDR3 protein: CASRQITQNTEAFF

clone size: .
D gene: .
J gene: TRBJ2-4
V gene: TRBV7-2
CDR3 DNA: TGTGCCAGCAGCTCATACAGGAGCAACATTCAGTACTTC
CDR3 protein: CASSSYRSNIQYF

clone size: .
D gene: .
J gene: TRBJ1-5
V gene: TRBV19
CDR3 DNA: TGTGCCAGTAGTATCCGGGGGACTGGTCAGCCCCAGCATTTT
CDR3 protein: CASSIRGTGQPQHF

clone size: few
D gene: TRBD1
J gene: TRBJ1-1
V gene: TRBV7-2
CDR3 DNA: TGTGCCAGCAGCCTGGAGACAGGGTACGGAACTGAAGCTTTCTTT
CDR3 protein: CASSLETGYGTEAFF

clone size: .
D gene: .
J gene: TRBJ1-3
V gene: TRBV13
CDR3 DNA: TGTGCCAGCAGCCTCACAGGCTCTGGAAACACCATATATTTT
CDR3 protein: CASSLTGSGNTIYF

clone size: .
D gene: .
J gene: TRBJ2-7
V gene: TRBV23-1
CDR3 DNA: TGCGCCAGCAGTCAATTCCCAGGGGCACGCTACGAGCAGTACTTC
CDR3 protein: CASSQFPGARYEQYF

clone size: .
D gene: TRBD1
J gene: TRBJ2-1
V gene: TRBV7-9
CDR3 DNA: TGTGCCAGCAGCTTAGCGCGGCAGGGGGCAATCTACAATGAGCAGTTCTTC
CDR3 protein: CASSLARQGAIYNEQFF

clone size: .
D gene: .
J gene: TRBJ1-6
V gene: TRBV27
CDR3 DNA: TGTGCCAGCAGTCCCTCTGGGGGGGACACCTATAATTCACCCCTCCACTTT
CDR3 protein: CASSPSGGDTYNSPLHF

clone size: .
D gene: .
J gene: TRBJ2-7
V gene: TRBV4-2
CDR3 DNA: TGTGCCAGCAGCCAAGATCGGGTAGGGTCCTACGAGCAGTACTTC
CDR3 protein: CASSQDRVGSYEQYF

clone size: few
D gene: .
J gene: TRBJ1-2
V gene: TRBV7-3
CDR3 DNA: TGTGCCAGCAGCTTAACCCCCAGGGTAGGAAAGGATGGCTACACCTTC
CDR3 protein: CASSLTPRVGKDGYTF

clone size: .
D gene: .
J gene: TRBJ2-5
V gene: TRBV14
CDR3 DNA: TGTGCCAGCAGCCAAGTAGGGGTTGGAGAGACCCAGTACTTC
CDR3 protein: CASSQVGVGETQYF

clone size: once
D gene: TRBD2
J gene: TRBJ2-3
V gene: TRBV4-3
CDR3 DNA: TGCGCCAGCAGTACGGGAGGGCAGGGAAAGCAGTATTTT
CDR3 protein: CASSTGGQGKQYF

clone size: .
D gene: .
J gene: TRBJ2-7
V gene: TRBV5-4
CDR3 DNA: TGTGCCAGCAGCTTGGTGTCAGGGCTGTCCTACGAGCAGTACTTC
CDR3 protein: CASSLVSGLSYEQYF

clone size: .
D gene: .
J gene: TRBJ1-5
V gene: TRBV6-5
CDR3 DNA: TGTGCCAGCCAAGGTGCGGGGATCAATCAGCCCCAGCATTTT
CDR3 protein: CASQGAGINQPQHF

clone size: .
D gene: .
J gene: TRBJ2-2
V gene: TRBV11-3
CDR3 DNA: TGTGCCAGCAGCTTAGAAGGGGCGACGGGCACCGGGGAGCTGTTTTTT
CDR3 protein: CASSLEGATGTGELFF